This TCR beta chain was sequenced in a study of blood T cell repertoires in COVID-19. This clone appeared a few times. Trimming removed 3 bases from V and 2 bases from J, with 15 bases in between. The length of the CDR3 is 16 residues. Germline CDR1 is SGDLS and CDR2 is YYNGEE. Enrolled through a virtual design, the participants were between roughly 18 and 100 years of age and came from under 25 US areas. Symptom resolution, clearance, or two negative PCRs marked donors in Cohort 3 as recovered. The data were produced by immunoSEQ multiplex PCR, yet TCRdb's version contains in-frame clones alone and is incomplete. The sample consists of about 180,000 clones, about 90% of them appearing once.

The rearrangement uses TRBV9 and TRBJ1-3, with a tentative D call TRBD1 (6 bases). The sequenced sample consisted of PBMCs or T cells enriched from blood (not recorded which). The sequence came from a woman between 50 and 59 years old who had recovered from COVID-19. The CDR3 reads CASSASPQGTGNTIYF. As DNA, the CDR3 is TGTGCCAGCAGCGCCTCGCCCCAGGGGACTGGAAACACCATATATTTT.